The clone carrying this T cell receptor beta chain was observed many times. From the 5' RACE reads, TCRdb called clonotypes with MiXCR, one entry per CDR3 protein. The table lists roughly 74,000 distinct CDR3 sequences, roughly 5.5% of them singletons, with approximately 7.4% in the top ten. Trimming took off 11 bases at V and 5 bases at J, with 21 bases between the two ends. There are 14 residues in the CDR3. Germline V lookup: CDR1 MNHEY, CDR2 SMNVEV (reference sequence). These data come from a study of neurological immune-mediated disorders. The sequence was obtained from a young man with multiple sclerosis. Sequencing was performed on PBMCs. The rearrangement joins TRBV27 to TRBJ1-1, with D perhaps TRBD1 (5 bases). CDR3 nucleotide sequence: TGTGCCGCAGCAAGTGGGGCGGTCGGTACTGAAGCTTTCTTT. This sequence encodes CAAASGAVGTEAFF.